The next 16 T cell receptor beta chains were all read from a single sample in a study of T cell changes during pregnancy in multiple sclerosis. Clones were sequenced by immunoSEQ multiplex PCR, and TCRdb holds only the in-frame ones, with some missing. The table lists about 70,000 clones, around 92% of them singletons, with about 2.3% in the top ten. The starting material was peripheral blood, obtained in the first trimester of pregnancy. The source is a female donor with multiple sclerosis, enrolled in a pregnancy study.

The chain carries TRBV4-1 and TRBJ2-1; a possible D gene is TRBD2 (6 bases). This CDR3 is built from 15 residues. Looked up from germline, CDR1 is MGHRA and CDR2 is YSYEKL. Trimming pared 1 base from V and 9 bases from J, leaving 16 bases between. In DNA, the CDR3 is TGCGCCAGCAGCCAAGGGGGGGTTTACGTAGGTGAGCAGTTCTTC. Protein product: CASSQGGVYVGEQFF.

The V gene is TRBV4-1, the J gene TRBJ2-5, with 9 bases that match TRBD1. Trimming removed 3 bases from V and 2 bases from J; junction bases left unmatched: 10. Germline values: CDR1 MGHRA, CDR2 YSYEKL. The CDR3 loop spans 17 amino acids. CDR3 in DNA: TGCGCCAGCAGCCAGGGTATGGGACAGGGCCAACAAGAGACCCAGTACTTC. Translation: CASSQGMGQGQQETQYF.

The rearrangement links TRBV5-1 to TRBJ2-1; a possible D gene is TRBD2 (6 bases). Germline V gives CDR1 SGHRS, CDR2 YFSETQ. The ends were cut back, 2 bases at V and 4 bases at J, with 19 bases in the middle. The CDR3 sequence is 17 residues long. This CDR3 is CASSFVGSRGVYNEQFF. CDR3 DNA sequence: TGCGCCAGCAGCTTTGTCGGATCGCGCGGGGTATACAATGAGCAGTTCTTC.

The J gene is TRBJ2-1, the V gene TRBV7-3; 11 nucleotides agree with TRBD2. The CDR3 contains 15 residues. The germline V gene has CDR1 SGHTA and CDR2 FQGTGA. The trim removed 8 bases at V and 10 bases at J, leaving 13 bases unmatched. The CDR3, as DNA: TGTGCCAGCGCTCTGGGACTAGCGGCTCCCGCAGAGCAGTTCTTC. The encoded protein is CASALGLAAPAEQFF.

The V gene is TRBV19, the J gene TRBJ2-7; TRBD2 agrees at 7 bases. CDR3 length equals 14 residues. The junction had 5 bases not matched to a gene; V was cut back by 3 bases and J by 3 bases. Per germline, CDR1 LNHDA and CDR2 SQIVND (reference sequence). As DNA, the CDR3 is TGTGCCAGTAGTATTGGGGAGGGCGGCTACGAGCAGTACTTC. Its protein product is CASSIGEGGYEQYF.

The chain combines TRBV6-4 with TRBJ2-1, with TRBD1 matching over 8 bases. The CDR3 consists of 15 residues. In germline, CDR1 is MRHNA, CDR2 SNTAGT. The trim removed 2 bases at V and 4 bases at J, leaving 4 bases unmatched. The CDR3 nucleotides read TGTGCCAGCAGTGACACAGGGGGTTTGTACAATGAGCAGTTCTTC. It specifies CASSDTGGLYNEQFF.

The rearrangement joins TRBV21-1 to TRBJ1-2; the D call in the table, TRBD1, was not verified against the DNA. TRBV21-1 represents a pseudogene. The CDR3 spans 14 residues. CDR3 loop: CASCWTGRFHGYTF. In nucleotides, the CDR3 is TGTGCCAGCTGTTGGACAGGGAGGTTTCATGGCTACACCTTC.

V gene TRBV2 combines with J gene TRBJ2-2; 7 bases are a match to TRBD2. The CDR3 is 16 amino acids. Per germline, CDR1 SNHLY and CDR2 FYNNEI. J lost 0 bases, V lost 4 bases, and 5 bases had no gene match. This CDR3 reads CASSGAGTTNTGELFF. The CDR3 DNA sequence: TGTGCCAGCAGTGGAGCCGGGACTACGAACACCGGGGAGCTGTTTTTT.

The chain couples TRBV27 to TRBJ2-5; D is uncertain. Per germline, CDR1 MNHEY and CDR2 SMNVEV (reference sequence). The length of the CDR3 is 16 residues. The V end was cut by 5 bases, the J end by 2 bases, with 18 bases between. The CDR3 loop reads CASSPRLGWPQETQYF. As DNA, the CDR3 is TGTGCCAGCAGTCCCCGACTCGGTTGGCCACAAGAGACCCAGTACTTC.

The chain recombines TRBV5-1 with TRBJ2-5; 8 bases are shared with TRBD2. With 4 bases clipped from V and 3 bases from J, the junction kept 8 bases outside the gene matches. Germline assignment: CDR1 SGHRS and CDR2 YFSETQ. The CDR3 is 15 residues long. In DNA, the CDR3 is TGCGCCAGCAGCCCTCCCGGGAGGGGGGAAGAGACCCAGTACTTC. Translating gives CASSPPGRGEETQYF.

The chain uses TRBV9 and TRBJ1-2; TRBD1 aligns across 10 bases. V trimming: 2 bases; J trimming: 2 bases; junction bases outside the gene matches: 6. Per germline, CDR1 SGDLS and CDR2 YYNGEE. This CDR3 has 16 residues. The chain's CDR3 is CASSVGQGVGNYGYTF. The CDR3 DNA follows: TGTGCCAGCAGCGTCGGACAGGGGGTAGGGAACTATGGCTACACCTTC.

The chain joins TRBV30 to TRBJ1-2, with a tentative D call TRBD1 (5 bases). Germline CDR1 and CDR2: GTSNPN and SVGIG (reference sequence). V lost 1 base and J 2 bases, leaving 5 bases between the germline ends. CDR3 size: 12 residues. The CDR3 DNA is TGTGCCTGGAGTGCAGGGAACTATGGCTACACCTTC. Translating gives CAWSAGNYGYTF.

The chain has TRBV7-9 and TRBJ2-1; D remains ambiguous. The CDR3 is 11 amino acids. The germline CDR1 and CDR2 sequences are SEHNR and FQNEAQ (reference sequence). Deletions cut 3 bases from V and 13 bases from J, with 10 bases between. The CDR3 DNA reads as TGTGCCAGCAGCTTGGTAGCAACCCAGTTCTTC. Translating it yields CASSLVATQFF.

The J gene is TRBJ2-1, the V gene TRBV6-5; 8 bases fit TRBD2. From germline, CDR1 is MNHEY and CDR2 SVGAGI. Trimming at V came to 2 bases and at J to 5 bases, leaving 8 bases not matched to a gene. The CDR3 spans 16 residues. The CDR3 here is CASSYLRRGDDNEQFF. CDR3 nucleotide sequence: TGTGCCAGCAGTTACCTTAGGCGGGGGGACGACAATGAGCAGTTCTTC.

The V and J genes are TRBV10-2 and TRBJ2-1; 8 nucleotides line up with TRBD2. The junction had 11 bases not matched to a gene; V was cut back by 5 bases and J by 11 bases. CDR3 length: 14 residues. The V gene's germline CDR1 is WSHSY and CDR2 SAAADI. CDR3 loop: CASSRERESSQQFF. The CDR3 coding sequence is TGCGCCAGCAGTCGGGAGCGGGAGTCGTCGCAGCAGTTCTTC.

V gene TRBV5-1 combines with J gene TRBJ1-1, with D maybe TRBD1 (5 bases). The germline V gene encodes CDR1 SGHRS and CDR2 YFSETQ. The CDR3 loop spans 14 amino acids. The germline V and J ends were trimmed by 1 base and 1 base, with 8 bases remaining between them. This chain's CDR3 is CASSLPRANTEAFF. In nucleotides, the CDR3 is TGCGCCAGCAGCTTGCCCAGGGCGAACACTGAAGCTTTCTTT.